This is a list of T cell receptor beta chains from one sample in a study of early T cells in non-severe SARS-CoV-2 infection. TCRdb analysed the 5' RACE reads with MiXCR anew, one entry per CDR3 protein. This sample has about 30,000 distinct CDR3 sequences, with about 6.1% found just once. Sequencing was carried out using whole blood. The source is an adult who was a healthcare worker with PCR-confirmed SARS-CoV-2 infection or an uninfected control (not recorded which). The CDR3 runs from the conserved cysteine through the conserved F or W. The order of the fields is CDR3 protein, CDR3 DNA, D gene, clone size, J gene, V gene. The D gene is left open where the match is weak. A clone size is listed for some rows: how often the clone was seen (once, few, many), or a class if it is expanded.

CASSLDFGTSGGSSYNEQFF TGTGCCAGCAGCTTAGATTTCGGGACTAGCGGGGGGAGCTCCTACAATGAGCAGTTCTTC TRBD2 many TRBJ2-1 TRBV7-8
CASSVPGAGGYTF TGTGCCAGCAGTGTTCCCGGAGCTGGCGGCTACACCTTC . many TRBJ1-2 TRBV25-1
CASSLQEKAQYF TGTGCCAGCAGTTTGCAAGAGAAGGCCCAGTACTTC . many TRBJ2-5 TRBV28
CAWRVQGTIYEQYF TGTGCCTGGAGGGTACAGGGCACAATCTACGAGCAGTACTTC . many TRBJ2-7 TRBV30
CASSPLRLETTGELFF TGTGCCAGTAGTCCCTTACGTCTTGAAACAACCGGGGAGCTGTTTTTT . few TRBJ2-2 TRBV19
CASSFVGATWNTIYF TGTGCCAGCAGTTTTGTGGGGGCTACGTGGAACACCATATATTTT . many TRBJ1-3 TRBV28
CASGDVPNTEAFF TGTGCCAGCGGCGACGTCCCGAACACTGAAGCTTTCTTT . . TRBJ1-1 TRBV12-3/TRBV12-4
CASSFWDNSYEQYF TGTGCCAGCAGTTTTTGGGACAACTCCTACGAGCAGTACTTC . . TRBJ2-7 TRBV12-3/TRBV12-4
CASSFKAFF TGTGCCAGCAGTTTCAAAGCTTTCTTT . many TRBJ1-1 TRBV27
CASSSEGATNEKLFF TGTGCCAGCAGCTCCGAGGGGGCAACTAATGAAAAACTGTTTTTT . few TRBJ1-4 TRBV7-9
CSKQRTYEQYF TGCAGTAAACAGAGGACCTACGAGCAGTACTTC . many TRBJ2-7 TRBV20-1
CASSSDRLPGNEQFF TGTGCCAGCAGTTCTGACAGGCTACCGGGGAATGAGCAGTTCTTC . many TRBJ2-1 TRBV27
CASSYRTGQDIQYF TGTGCCAGCAGTTACCGGACAGGTCAGGACATTCAGTACTTC TRBD1 few TRBJ2-4 TRBV6-5
CASSLGTTNEQFF TGTGCCAGCAGCTTGGGGACAACGAATGAGCAGTTCTTC . many TRBJ2-1 TRBV5-4
CSAHRGPSNQPQHF TGCAGTGCTCACAGGGGGCCTAGCAATCAGCCCCAGCATTTT TRBD1 medium-sized TRBJ1-5 TRBV20-1
CASSQWTGEEKLFF TGTGCCAGCAGCCAGTGGACAGGGGAGGAAAAACTGTTTTTT TRBD1 few TRBJ1-4 TRBV3-1
CASSPGGAQETQYF TGTGCCAGCAGTCCGGGTGGGGCCCAGGAGACCCAGTACTTC . . TRBJ2-5 TRBV12-3/TRBV12-4
CASSRWDSYTGELFF TGTGCCAGCAGCCGCTGGGACAGTTACACCGGGGAGCTGTTTTTT TRBD1 . TRBJ2-2 TRBV7-6
CASSQGFYTDTQYF TGCGCCAGCAGCCAGGGGTTCTACACAGATACGCAGTATTTT . many TRBJ2-3 TRBV4-3
CASSKGRTDLRTDYQPQHF TGTGCCAGCAGCAAAGGTCGTACGGACCTTCGGACCGATTATCAGCCCCAGCATTTT . few TRBJ1-5 TRBV21-1
CASSFSIRDSGYETQYF TGTGCCAGCAGCTTTTCGATAAGGGACAGCGGTTACGAGACCCAGTACTTC TRBD1 . TRBJ2-5 TRBV7-2
CASSPPGLRYNEQFF TGTGCCAGCAGCCCTCCGGGACTACGGTACAATGAGCAGTTCTTC TRBD2 few TRBJ2-1 TRBV13
CAISESTGLEDRDQETQYF TGTGCCATCAGTGAGTCGACGGGGTTAGAGGACAGGGACCAAGAGACCCAGTACTTC TRBD1 many TRBJ2-5 TRBV10-3
CASSQDQGRGMTEAFF TGTGCCAGCAGCCAAGATCAGGGCAGGGGGATGACTGAAGCTTTCTTT TRBD1 medium-sized TRBJ1-1 TRBV4-2
CASSQDKHRAGFNTQYF TGCGCCAGCAGCCAAGATAAGCATAGGGCAGGATTCAATACGCAGTATTTT . many TRBJ2-3 TRBV4-3
CASSLLGLAGRDTQYF TGTGCCAGCAGCCTACTGGGACTAGCGGGGAGGGATACGCAGTATTTT TRBD2 many TRBJ2-3 TRBV7-2
CASSPTGVLAFF TGTGCCAGCAGTCCTACCGGCGTCCTAGCTTTCTTT . many TRBJ1-1 TRBV6-6
CASSLLDNENQPQHF TGTGCCAGCAGCTTACTGGACAATGAAAATCAGCCCCAGCATTTT . many TRBJ1-5 TRBV7-2
CASSLVVSGASYNEQFF TGTGCCAGCAGCTTAGTGGTTAGCGGGGCATCCTACAATGAGCAGTTCTTC TRBD2 many TRBJ2-1 TRBV7-2
CSGQVNTEAFF TGCAGCGGACAAGTGAACACTGAAGCTTTCTTT . few TRBJ1-1 TRBV29-1
CASSPTGPNVLTF TGTGCCAGCAGCCCGACAGGGCCCAACGTCCTGACTTTC TRBD1 . TRBJ2-6 TRBV6-2/TRBV6-3
CASSFLGEQYF TGTGCCAGCAGCTTTTTGGGTGAGCAGTACTTC . . TRBJ2-7 TRBV5-6
CASSMGTIQETQYF TGTGCCAGCAGCATGGGGACAATCCAAGAGACCCAGTACTTC . many TRBJ2-5 TRBV4-2
CASSKTGTIGTYEQYF TGTGCCAGCAGTAAGACCGGGACTATTGGGACCTACGAGCAGTACTTC TRBD2 . TRBJ2-7 TRBV12-3/TRBV12-4
CSVGDTEAFF TGCAGCGTTGGGGACACTGAAGCTTTCTTT . many TRBJ1-1 TRBV29-1
CASSREVLEQYF TGTGCCAGCAGTCGGGAGGTATTGGAGCAGTACTTC TRBD2 few TRBJ2-7 TRBV28
CASSLVYRDGEAFF TGTGCCAGCAGCTTAGTGTACAGGGATGGTGAAGCTTTCTTT . many TRBJ1-1 TRBV7-2
CASSWSGSSYEQYF TGTGCCAGCAGTTGGTCCGGGTCATCCTACGAGCAGTACTTC . few TRBJ2-7 TRBV28
CASSLDTNTGELFF TGCGCCAGCAGCTTGGACACAAACACCGGGGAGCTGTTTTTT . many TRBJ2-2 TRBV5-1
CASTLRGGTSNQPQHF TGTGCCAGCACCCTCAGGGGCGGTACAAGCAATCAGCCCCAGCATTTT . many TRBJ1-5 TRBV6-2/TRBV6-3
CATSRDRGLGQPQHF TGTGCCACCAGCAGAGATAGGGGTCTCGGTCAGCCCCAGCATTTT . many TRBJ1-5 TRBV15
CASSLEPGQASYEQYF TGCGCCAGCAGCCTAGAACCGGGACAGGCCTCCTACGAGCAGTACTTC TRBD1 many TRBJ2-7 TRBV4-3
CASSLDSETQYF TGTGCCAGCAGCTTAGATTCGGAGACCCAGTACTTC . medium-sized TRBJ2-5 TRBV7-2
CASSLSQTYEQYF TGTGCCAGCTCACTATCCCAGACCTACGAGCAGTACTTC . many TRBJ2-7 TRBV18
CASSAGVNYGYTF TGTGCCAGCTCGGCAGGAGTTAACTATGGCTACACCTTC . many TRBJ1-2 TRBV18
CASSSTSGGVDNEQFF TGTGCCAGCAGTTCGACTAGCGGGGGGGTAGACAATGAGCAGTTCTTC TRBD2 many TRBJ2-1 TRBV12-3/TRBV12-4
CSVTRQGSNTGELFF TGCAGCGTTACCCGACAGGGTTCGAACACCGGGGAGCTGTTTTTT TRBD1 . TRBJ2-2 TRBV29-1
CASSPLTGQLTFGPQHF TGTGCCAGCAGTCCACTAACAGGACAGCTTACCTTTGGGCCCCAGCATTTT . many TRBJ1-5 TRBV27
CASSPSGAGRTQYF TGTGCCAGCAGCCCATCAGGGGCAGGGAGGACCCAGTACTTC . few TRBJ2-5 TRBV11-2